Each of the 23 T cell receptor beta chains below was sequenced from the same sample in a study of CD8+CD57+ T cells in acquired aplastic anemia. TCR beta VDJ combinations and CDR3 sequences were profiled from genomic DNA. TCRdb reprocessed the reads with MiXCR, giving one entry per CDR3 protein. The repertoire holds about 170,000 distinct CDR3 sequences, with about three fifths as singletons. Material: sorted CD4+, CD8+, or CD8+CD57+ T cells (not recorded which) from PBMCs. These receptors were taken from a human donor in good health.

This clonotype was counted ten times or more. The chain uses TRBV29-1 and TRBJ2-7; 10 nucleotides align to TRBD1. The germline V gene has CDR1 SQVTM and CDR2 ANQGSEA. The CDR3 runs 13 residues. Unmatched junction bases numbered 1, after V lost 5 bases and J lost 0 bases. This CDR3 reads CSVWTGGSYEQYF. The DNA of the CDR3 is TGCAGCGTTTGGACAGGGGGCTCCTACGAGCAGTACTTC.

The chain couples TRBV7-2 to TRBJ1-5; D is possibly TRBD1 (6 bases). Germline CDR1 is SGHTA and CDR2 is FQGNSA. Trimming cost V 5 bases and J 1 base, with 6 bases left between them. This CDR3 contains 13 residues. The CDR3 DNA follows: TGTGCCAGCAGCGGACAGAGCAATCAGCCCCAGCATTTT. It is translated as CASSGQSNQPQHF.

This clonotype has a single count. The V gene is TRBV2, the J gene TRBJ2-7, with 7 bases aligning to TRBD1. V dropped 6 bases and J dropped 4; count of bases not matched to a gene: 6. Germline V gene lookup returns CDR1 SNHLY and CDR2 FYNNEI. The CDR3 loop spans 13 amino acids. Written as DNA, the CDR3 is TGTGCCAGCAGAAACCGGGACAGATACGAGCAGTACTTC. This translates into CASRNRDRYEQYF.

The J gene is TRBJ1-3, the V gene TRBV6-1; D may be TRBD1 (5 bases). The V gene's germline CDR1 is MNHNS and CDR2 SASEGT. Trimming shortened V by 8 bases and J by 0 bases, and 14 bases separated the two germline ends. There are 15 residues in the CDR3. CDR3 amino acids: CASGTDQSSGNTIYF. DNA for the CDR3: TGTGCCAGCGGGACGGATCAGAGCTCTGGAAACACCATATATTTT.

This rearrangement joins TRBV28 to TRBJ2-7; TRBD2 aligns across 7 bases. The germline gives CDR1 MDHEN, CDR2 SYDVKM. The CDR3 has 15 residues. Germline trimming cut 5 bases from V and 6 bases from J; bases unmatched to any gene: 13. The DNA of the CDR3 is TGTGCCAGCAGTCCAGGGACTTCTCAGCGGGGCGAGCAGTACTTC. This encodes CASSPGTSQRGEQYF. The full variable domain, in which reference TRBV28 and TRBJ2-7 provide the parts outside the CDR3, is DVKVTQSSRYLVKRTGEKVFLECVQDMDHENMFWYRQDPGLGLRLIYFSYDVKMKEKGDIPEGYSVSREKKERFSLILESASTNQTSMYLCASSPGTSQRGEQYFGPGTRLTVT.

The chain employs TRBV7-7 and TRBJ2-7, with TRBD1 identical over 8 bases. The CDR3 covers 16 residues. Per germline, CDR1 SSHAT and CDR2 FNYEAQ (reference sequence). V gave up 4 bases and J gave up 6 bases; unmatched junction bases: 14. Here the CDR3 reads CASSSFRGPTPLEQYF. CDR3 in DNA: TGTGCCAGCAGCTCGTTCAGGGGGCCTACCCCTCTCGAGCAGTACTTC.

The table lists this clonotype with many counts. This chain joins TRBV4-1 and TRBJ2-1, with 7 bases matching TRBD2. The ends lost 3 bases at V and 4 bases at J; junction bases unmatched: 9. Germline-derived CDR1 and CDR2 are MGHRA and YSYEKL. The CDR3 totals 16 residues. CDR3 region: CASSQEPGLSYNEQFF. DNA for the CDR3: TGCGCCAGCAGCCAGGAGCCGGGACTAAGTTACAATGAGCAGTTCTTC.

This clonotype was recorded only once. The rearrangement uses TRBV7-8 and TRBJ2-1; a possible D gene is TRBD1 (6 bases). The V end was cut by 5 bases, the J end by 0 bases, with 17 bases between. Germline V gene data show CDR1 as SGHVS and CDR2 as FQNEAQ. The CDR3 contains 17 residues. CDR3 DNA sequence: TGTGCCAGCAGCCGATTCACCGGGACAAGCTCCTACAATGAGCAGTTCTTC. It yields the protein CASSRFTGTSSYNEQFF. Combining the CDR3 with reference TRBV7-8 and TRBJ2-1 gives the whole variable domain GAGVSQSPRYKVAKRGQDVALRCDPISGHVSLFWYQQALGQGPEFLTYFQNEAQLDKSGLPSDRFFAERPEGSVSTLKIQRTQQEDSAVYLCASSRFTGTSSYNEQFFGPGTRLTVL.

The table lists this clonotype with a few counts. The chain uses TRBV24-1 and TRBJ2-1; 11 bases fit TRBD2. Germline-derived CDR1 and CDR2 are KGHDR and SFDVKD. This CDR3 spans 15 amino acids. Unmatched junction bases numbered 2, after V lost 0 bases and J lost 8 bases. CDR3 DNA: TGTGCCACCAGTGATTTGACTAGCGGGGGTGATGAGCAGTTCTTC. Protein product: CATSDLTSGGDEQFF.

As regards this clonotype: The junction differs from germline at one of its ends, possibly a read error. V and J are TRBV7-9 and TRBJ2-7; D gene unclear. The CDR3 consists of 13 residues. From germline, CDR1 is SEHNR and CDR2 FQNEAQ (reference sequence). CDR3 sequence: CASSLESTYEQTF. CDR3 in DNA: TGTGCCAGCAGCTTAGAGAGTACCTACGAGCAGACCTTC.

This clonotype showed up just a few times. V gene TRBV3-1 combines with J gene TRBJ2-1; TRBD2 matches 8 bases. This CDR3 is 15 amino acids long. Germline CDR1 LGHDT, CDR2 YNNKEL (reference sequence). V dropped 4 bases and J dropped 7; count of bases not matched to a gene: 9. The CDR3, as DNA: TGTGCCAGCAGCCTTGTTAGCGGGATAATGAATGAGCAGTTCTTC. Its protein is CASSLVSGIMNEQFF.

J is TRBJ2-5 and V is TRBV20-1, with D possibly TRBD1 on 5 matching bases. Germline V gene data show CDR1 as DFQATT and CDR2 as SNEGSKA (reference sequence). This CDR3 is 14 amino acids long. Trimming shortened V by 3 bases and J by 2 bases, and 13 bases separated the two germline ends. The CDR3 DNA reads TGCAGTGCTAGGAGGCAGGGCCCTCAAGAGACCCAGTACTTC. Its protein is CSARRQGPQETQYF.

This sequence joins TRBV29-1 and TRBJ2-1; tentative D call: TRBD2 (5 bases). Trimming left V 4 bases short and J 8 bases short, with 6 bases between. From germline, CDR1 is SQVTM and CDR2 ANQGSEA. The CDR3 is 10 residues long. The CDR3 DNA sequence: TGCAGCGTTGCGGGATATGAGCAGTTCTTC. Its protein product is CSVAGYEQFF.

The rearrangement uses TRBV24-1 and TRBJ2-5; 11 bases are shared with TRBD1. The germline gives CDR1 KGHDR, CDR2 SFDVKD. Trimming removed 3 bases from V and 4 bases from J; junction bases left unmatched: 6. The CDR3 loop spans 16 amino acids. Here the CDR3 reads CATSDGGQGALETQYF. Written as DNA, the CDR3 is TGTGCCACCAGTGATGGCGGACAGGGGGCTTTAGAGACCCAGTACTTC.

The table lists this clonotype with many counts. The rearrangement uses TRBV20-1 and TRBJ2-3; TRBD2 matches at 12 bases. The junction had 6 bases not matched to a gene; V was cut back by 1 base and J by 4 bases. CDR1 and CDR2 (germline): DFQATT, SNEGSKA (reference sequence). This CDR3 is built from 16 residues. The CDR3 DNA sequence: TGCAGTGCTAGAGGAGGGGCTAGCGGGGGGGCAGATACGCAGTATTTT. Translated: CSARGGASGGADTQYF.

The gene calls are TRBV20-1 and TRBJ2-5, with 10 bases lining up with TRBD1. The V segment lost 0 bases and the J segment 2 bases; nucleotides outside the gene matches: 9. Germline CDR1 and CDR2: DFQATT and SNEGSKA (reference sequence). CDR3 length: 17 residues. Here the CDR3 DNA reads TGCAGTGCTAGAGAGGACAGGGGGACTAAAGGACAAGAGACCCAGTACTTC. Its translation: CSAREDRGTKGQETQYF.

Many counts were recorded for this clonotype. V is TRBV7-9 and J is TRBJ1-5; 9 bases line up with TRBD1. This CDR3 comprises 15 residues. Losses at the gene ends were 5 bases for V and 6 bases for J; bases not matched to a gene: 8. Germline assignment: CDR1 SEHNR and CDR2 FQNEAQ (reference sequence). The CDR3, as DNA: TGTGCCAGCAGCGACGAACAGGGGGCAGGTCAGCCCCAGCATTTT. Translating it yields CASSDEQGAGQPQHF.

Details on this clonotype: It is likely a read error, because the conserved phenylalanine at the end of the CDR3 is missing. Because the CDR3's place on the DNA is in doubt, the DNA is left out and the CDR3 is given as listed by TCRdb. The rearrangement joins TRBV7-3 to TRBJ2-3. CDR1 is SGHTA, CDR2 FQGTGA, per germline. The CDR3 adds up to 8 amino acids, both ends counted. This chain's CDR3 is CASSLSSV.

The chain uses TRBV20-1 and TRBJ2-7; 7 bases align to TRBD1. The J call may not be correct, given that the DNA end is closer to TRBJ2-1. This CDR3 has 13 residues. Germline-derived CDR1 and CDR2 are DFQATT and SNEGSKA (reference sequence). The CDR3 nucleotides are TGCAGTGCTAAGAAACAGGGGATAAATGAGCAGTTCTTC. It codes for CSAKKQGINEQFF.

As to this clonotype: A read error is likely, as this CDR3 ends without the conserved phenylalanine or tryptophan. V gene TRBV7-3 combines with J gene TRBJ1-5; D gene ambiguous. CDR3 length equals 15 residues. V was cut by 2 bases and J by 4 bases, with 12 bases left in between. Germline-derived CDR1 and CDR2 are SGHTA and FQGTGA. The CDR3 here is CASSLRGGANQPQHS. In nucleotides, the CDR3 is TGTGCCAGCAGCTTACGCGGCGGCGCGAATCAGCCCCAGCATTCT.

The V gene is TRBV20-1, the J gene TRBJ2-5; D is perhaps TRBD1 (6 bases). Germline loops: CDR1 DFQATT, CDR2 SNEGSKA (reference sequence). The ends were cut back, 1 base at V and 3 bases at J, with 9 bases in the middle. The CDR3 loop spans 13 amino acids. CDR3 loop: CSARGQEEETQYF. DNA of the CDR3: TGCAGTGCTAGAGGACAGGAAGAAGAGACCCAGTACTTC.

The CDR3 region has the DNA TGTGCCAGCAGTGAAGTCCAGGACGGCTATGGCTACACCTTC. Translating it yields CASSEVQDGYGYTF. J is TRBJ1-2 and V is TRBV2; D ambiguous. CDR1 is SNHLY, CDR2 FYNNEI, per germline. This CDR3 is built from 14 residues. The V end was cut by 1 base, the J end by 4 bases, with 10 bases between.

J is TRBJ1-1 and V is TRBV29-1; a possible D gene is TRBD1 (6 bases). V dropped 3 bases and J dropped 9 bases, with 8 bases sitting between them. Germline CDR1 and CDR2: SQVTM and ANQGSEA. The CDR3 length is 10 residues. DNA for the CDR3: TGCAGCGTTGATGGGACACAAGCTTTCTTT. It encodes CSVDGTQAFF. The variable domain in full, completed from reference TRBV29-1 and TRBJ1-1, reads SAVISQKPSRDICQRGTSLTIQCQVDSQVTMMFWYRQQPGQSLTLIATANQGSEATYESGFVIDKFPISRPNLTFSTLTVSNMSPEDSSIYLCSVDGTQAFFGQGTRLTVV.